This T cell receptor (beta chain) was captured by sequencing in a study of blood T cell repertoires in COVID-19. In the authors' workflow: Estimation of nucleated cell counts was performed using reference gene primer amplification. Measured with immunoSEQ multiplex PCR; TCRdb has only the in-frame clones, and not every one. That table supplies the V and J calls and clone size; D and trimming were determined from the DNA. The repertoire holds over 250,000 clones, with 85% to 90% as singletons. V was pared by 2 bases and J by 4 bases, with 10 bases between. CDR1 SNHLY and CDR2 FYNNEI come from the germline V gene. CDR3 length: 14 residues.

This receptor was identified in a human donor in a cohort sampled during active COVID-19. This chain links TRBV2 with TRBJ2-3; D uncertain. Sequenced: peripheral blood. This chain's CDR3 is CASSENGSPDTQYF. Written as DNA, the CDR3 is TGTGCCAGCAGTGAAAACGGTTCCCCAGATACGCAGTATTTT. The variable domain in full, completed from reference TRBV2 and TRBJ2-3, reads EPEVTQTPSHQVTQMGQEVILRCVPISNHLYFYWYRQILGQKVEFLVSFYNNEISEKSEIFDDQFSVERPDGSNFTLKIRSTKLEDSAMYFCASSENGSPDTQYFGPGTRLTVL.